Included here is one T cell receptor beta chain sequence, with context. V lost 4 bases, J lost 3 bases, and 10 bases stayed unmatched. This CDR3 region has 16 residues. The germline gives CDR1 SGHRS, CDR2 YFSETQ. This specimen belongs to a study of T cells in Graves' hyperthyroidism and ophthalmopathy. The wider study: Staff took peripheral blood when the initial diagnosis was made, before any treatment began.

Amplification targeted TCR beta CDR3 regions from RNA transcripts. Primed by the HTBI set, a first-round RT-PCR was run on the TCR CDR3. Each CDR3 protein is one row after TCRdb ran MiXCR on the multiplex PCR reads. The profile covers roughly 290,000 distinct CDR3 sequences, with approximately 15% appearing a single time and approximately 57% taken by the ten largest. The study based diagnoses on clinical symptoms, serum thyroxine and TRAb, thyroid ultrasound and orbital computed tomography. This chain connects TRBV5-1 to TRBJ2-7; 10 nucleotides align to TRBD1. The receptor was derived from a woman between 55 and 75 years old with Graves' ophthalmopathy. Sequencing was done on a sample of blood. The CDR3, as DNA: TGCGCCAGCAGCCTCGAGGGAGGGACAGGGGACTACGAGCAGTACTTC. Protein: CASSLEGGTGDYEQYF.